This T cell receptor (beta chain) was sequenced in a study of CXCR4 blockade with PD-1 therapy in pancreatic cancer. General study results and limits: Survival did not correlate with tumor clonality, which averaged 0.14 versus 0.05. Convergent selection by common tumor antigens was suggested by nucleotide rearrangement counts. Antigen-specificity overlap of convergent dominant clones remained unconfirmed.

Note on this clone: Its matching antigen is unknown.

The protocol was immunoSEQ multiplex PCR, while the TCRdb copy is restricted to in-frame clones and leaves out a portion. The sample has some 16,000 clones, roughly 72% seen once. The archived tumor blocks came from patients without neoadjuvant therapy before resection. The CDR3 spans 14 residues. Germline V gene sequence: CDR1 MDHEN, CDR2 SYDVKM. The V end was cut by 8 bases, the J end by 3 bases, with 16 bases between. The chain joins TRBV28 to TRBJ1-2, with D possibly TRBD1 on 6 matching bases. The TCR originated in a human donor with pancreatic ductal adenocarcinoma. Sequenced: tumor tissue. The CDR3: CASRFPGHHYGYTF. CDR3 bases: TGTGCCAGCCGCTTCCCGGGACATCACTATGGCTACACCTTC.